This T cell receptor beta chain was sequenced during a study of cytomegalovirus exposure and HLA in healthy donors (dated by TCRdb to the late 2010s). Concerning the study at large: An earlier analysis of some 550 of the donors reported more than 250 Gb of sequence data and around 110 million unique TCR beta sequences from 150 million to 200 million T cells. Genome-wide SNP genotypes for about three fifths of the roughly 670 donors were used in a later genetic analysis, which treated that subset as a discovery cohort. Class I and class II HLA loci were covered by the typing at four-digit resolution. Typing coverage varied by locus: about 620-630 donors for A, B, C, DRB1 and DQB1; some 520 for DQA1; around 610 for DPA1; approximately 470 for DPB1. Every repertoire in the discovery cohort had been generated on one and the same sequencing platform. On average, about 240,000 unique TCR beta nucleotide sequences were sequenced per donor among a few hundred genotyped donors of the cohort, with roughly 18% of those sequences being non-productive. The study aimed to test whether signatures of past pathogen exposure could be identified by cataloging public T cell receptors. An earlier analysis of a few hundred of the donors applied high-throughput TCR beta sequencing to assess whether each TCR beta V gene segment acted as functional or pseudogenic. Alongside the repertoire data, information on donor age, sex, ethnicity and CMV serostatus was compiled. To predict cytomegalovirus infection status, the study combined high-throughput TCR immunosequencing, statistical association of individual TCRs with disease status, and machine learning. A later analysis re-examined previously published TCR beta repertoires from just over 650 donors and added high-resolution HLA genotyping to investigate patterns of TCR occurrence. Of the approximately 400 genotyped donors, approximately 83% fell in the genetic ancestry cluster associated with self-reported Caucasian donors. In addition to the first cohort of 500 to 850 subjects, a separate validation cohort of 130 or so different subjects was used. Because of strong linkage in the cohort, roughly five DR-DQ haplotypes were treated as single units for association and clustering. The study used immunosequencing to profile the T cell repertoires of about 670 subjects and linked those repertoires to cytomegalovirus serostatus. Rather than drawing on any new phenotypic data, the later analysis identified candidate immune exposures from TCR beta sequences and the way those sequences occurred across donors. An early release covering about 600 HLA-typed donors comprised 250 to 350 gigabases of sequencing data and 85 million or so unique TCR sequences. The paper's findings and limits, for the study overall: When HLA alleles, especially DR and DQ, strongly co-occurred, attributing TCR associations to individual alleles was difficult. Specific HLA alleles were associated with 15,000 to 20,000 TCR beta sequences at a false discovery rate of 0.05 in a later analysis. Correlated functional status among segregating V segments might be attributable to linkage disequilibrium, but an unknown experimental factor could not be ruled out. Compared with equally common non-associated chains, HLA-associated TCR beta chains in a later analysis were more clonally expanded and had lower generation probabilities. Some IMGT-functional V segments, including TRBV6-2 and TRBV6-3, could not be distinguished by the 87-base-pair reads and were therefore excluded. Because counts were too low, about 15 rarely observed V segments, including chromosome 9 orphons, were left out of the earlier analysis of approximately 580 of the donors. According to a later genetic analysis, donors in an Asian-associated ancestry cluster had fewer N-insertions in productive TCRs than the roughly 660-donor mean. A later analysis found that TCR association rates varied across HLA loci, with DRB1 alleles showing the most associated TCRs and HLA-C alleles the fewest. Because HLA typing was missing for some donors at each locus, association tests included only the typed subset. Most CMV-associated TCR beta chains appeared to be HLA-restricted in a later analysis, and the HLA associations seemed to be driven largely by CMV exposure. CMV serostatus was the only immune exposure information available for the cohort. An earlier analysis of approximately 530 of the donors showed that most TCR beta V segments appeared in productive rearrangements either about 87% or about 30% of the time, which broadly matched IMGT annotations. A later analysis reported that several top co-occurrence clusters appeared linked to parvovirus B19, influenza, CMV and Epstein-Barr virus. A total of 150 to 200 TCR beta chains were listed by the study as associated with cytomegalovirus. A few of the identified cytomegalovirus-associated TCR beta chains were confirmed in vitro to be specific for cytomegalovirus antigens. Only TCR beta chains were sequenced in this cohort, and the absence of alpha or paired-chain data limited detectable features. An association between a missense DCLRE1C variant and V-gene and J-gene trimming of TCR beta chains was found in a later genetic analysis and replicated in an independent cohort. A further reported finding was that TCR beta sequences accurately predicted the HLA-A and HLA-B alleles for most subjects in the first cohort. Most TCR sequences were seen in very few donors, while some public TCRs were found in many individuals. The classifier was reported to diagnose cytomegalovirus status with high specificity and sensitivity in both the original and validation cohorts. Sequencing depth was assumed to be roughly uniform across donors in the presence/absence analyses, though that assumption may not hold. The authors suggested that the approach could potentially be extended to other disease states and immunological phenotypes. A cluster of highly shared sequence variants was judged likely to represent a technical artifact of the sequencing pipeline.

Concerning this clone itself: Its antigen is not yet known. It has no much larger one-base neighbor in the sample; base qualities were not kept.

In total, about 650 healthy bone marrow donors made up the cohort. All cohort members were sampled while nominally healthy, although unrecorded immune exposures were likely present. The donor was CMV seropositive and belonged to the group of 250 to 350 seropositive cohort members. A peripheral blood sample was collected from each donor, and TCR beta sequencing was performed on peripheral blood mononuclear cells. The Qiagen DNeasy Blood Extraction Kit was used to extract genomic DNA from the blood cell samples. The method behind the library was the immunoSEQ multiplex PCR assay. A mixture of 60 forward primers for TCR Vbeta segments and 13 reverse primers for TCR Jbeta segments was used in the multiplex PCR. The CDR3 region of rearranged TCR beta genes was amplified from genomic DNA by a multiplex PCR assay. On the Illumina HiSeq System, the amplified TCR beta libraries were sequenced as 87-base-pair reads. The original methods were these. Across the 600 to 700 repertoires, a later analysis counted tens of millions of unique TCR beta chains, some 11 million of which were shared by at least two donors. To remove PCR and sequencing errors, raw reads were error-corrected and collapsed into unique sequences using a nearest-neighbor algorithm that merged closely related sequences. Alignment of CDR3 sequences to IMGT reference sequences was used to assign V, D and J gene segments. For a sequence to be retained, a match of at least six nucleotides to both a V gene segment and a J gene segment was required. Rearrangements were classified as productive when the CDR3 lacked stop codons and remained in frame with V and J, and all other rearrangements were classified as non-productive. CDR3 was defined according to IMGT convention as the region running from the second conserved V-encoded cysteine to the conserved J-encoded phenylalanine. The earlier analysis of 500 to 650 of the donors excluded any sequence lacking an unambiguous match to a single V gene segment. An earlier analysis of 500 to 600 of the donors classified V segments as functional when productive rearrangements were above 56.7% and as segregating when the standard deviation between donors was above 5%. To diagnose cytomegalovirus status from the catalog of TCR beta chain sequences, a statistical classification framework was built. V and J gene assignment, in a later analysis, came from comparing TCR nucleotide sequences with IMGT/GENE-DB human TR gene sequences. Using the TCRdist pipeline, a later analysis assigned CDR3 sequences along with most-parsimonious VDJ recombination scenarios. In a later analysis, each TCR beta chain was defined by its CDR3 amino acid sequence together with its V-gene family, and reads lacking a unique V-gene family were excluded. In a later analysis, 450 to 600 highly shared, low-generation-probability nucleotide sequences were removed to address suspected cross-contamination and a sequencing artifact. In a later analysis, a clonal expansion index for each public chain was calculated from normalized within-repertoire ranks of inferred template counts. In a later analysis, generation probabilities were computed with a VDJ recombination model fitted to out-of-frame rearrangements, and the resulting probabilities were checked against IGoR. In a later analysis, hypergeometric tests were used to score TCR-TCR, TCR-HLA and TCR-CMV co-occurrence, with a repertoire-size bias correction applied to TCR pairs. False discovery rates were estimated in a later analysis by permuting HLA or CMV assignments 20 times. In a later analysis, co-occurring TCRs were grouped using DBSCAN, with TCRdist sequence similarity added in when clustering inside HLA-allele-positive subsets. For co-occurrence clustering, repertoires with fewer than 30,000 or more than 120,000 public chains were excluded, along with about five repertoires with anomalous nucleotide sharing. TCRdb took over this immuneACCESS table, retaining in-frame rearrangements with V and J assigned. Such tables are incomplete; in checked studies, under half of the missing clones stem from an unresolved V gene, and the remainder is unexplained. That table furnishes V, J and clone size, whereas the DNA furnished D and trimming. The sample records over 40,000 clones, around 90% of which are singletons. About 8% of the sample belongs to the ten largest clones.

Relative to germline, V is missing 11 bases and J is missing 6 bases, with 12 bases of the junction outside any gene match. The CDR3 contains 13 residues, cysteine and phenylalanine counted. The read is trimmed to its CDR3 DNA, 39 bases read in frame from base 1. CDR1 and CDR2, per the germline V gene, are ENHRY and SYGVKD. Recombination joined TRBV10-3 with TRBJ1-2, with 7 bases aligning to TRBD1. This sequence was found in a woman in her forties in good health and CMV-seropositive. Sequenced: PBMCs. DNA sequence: TGTGCCCTCACCGAGACAGGGTTTGATGGCTACACCTTC. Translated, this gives CALTETGFDGYTF.